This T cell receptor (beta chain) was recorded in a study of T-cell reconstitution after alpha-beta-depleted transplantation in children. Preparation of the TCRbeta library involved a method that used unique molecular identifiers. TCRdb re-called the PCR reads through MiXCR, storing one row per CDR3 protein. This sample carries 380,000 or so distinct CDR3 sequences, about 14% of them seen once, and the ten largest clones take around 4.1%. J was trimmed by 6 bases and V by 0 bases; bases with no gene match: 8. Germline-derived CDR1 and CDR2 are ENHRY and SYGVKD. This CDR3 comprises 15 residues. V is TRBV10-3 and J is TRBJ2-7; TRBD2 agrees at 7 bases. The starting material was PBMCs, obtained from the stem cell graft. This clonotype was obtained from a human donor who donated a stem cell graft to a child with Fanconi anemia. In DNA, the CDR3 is TGTGCCATCAGTGAGTCGGGAGGGAGGCCCTCCGAGCAGTACTTC. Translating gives CAISESGGRPSEQYF.